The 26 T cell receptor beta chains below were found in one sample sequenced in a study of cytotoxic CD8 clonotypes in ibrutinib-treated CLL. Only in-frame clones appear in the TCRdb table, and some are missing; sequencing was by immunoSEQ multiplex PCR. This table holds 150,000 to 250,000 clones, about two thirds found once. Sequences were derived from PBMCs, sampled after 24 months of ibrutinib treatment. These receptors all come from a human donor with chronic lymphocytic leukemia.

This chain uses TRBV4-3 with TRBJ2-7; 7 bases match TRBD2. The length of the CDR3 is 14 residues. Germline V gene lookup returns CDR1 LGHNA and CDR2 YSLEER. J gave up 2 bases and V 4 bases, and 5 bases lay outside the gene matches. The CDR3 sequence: CASSLRAGTYEQYF. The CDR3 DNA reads TGCGCCAGCAGCCTCAGAGCGGGGACCTACGAGCAGTACTTC.

The CDR3: CASSPGTVSYEQYF. Written as DNA, the CDR3 is TGTGCCAGCTCACCAGGGACGGTCTCCTACGAGCAGTACTTC. This chain connects TRBV18 to TRBJ2-7, with D perhaps TRBD1 or TRBD2 (5 bases each). The CDR3 totals 14 residues. Trimming took 2 bases from V and 0 from J, leaving 8 bases between them. Germline CDR1 KGHSH, CDR2 LQKENI.

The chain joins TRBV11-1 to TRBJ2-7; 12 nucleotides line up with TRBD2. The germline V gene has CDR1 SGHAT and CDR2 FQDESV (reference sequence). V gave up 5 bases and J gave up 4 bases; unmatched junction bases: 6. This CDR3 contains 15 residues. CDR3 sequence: CASSTRLAGDYEQYF. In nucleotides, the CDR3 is TGTGCCAGCAGCACCCGACTAGCGGGAGATTACGAGCAGTACTTC.

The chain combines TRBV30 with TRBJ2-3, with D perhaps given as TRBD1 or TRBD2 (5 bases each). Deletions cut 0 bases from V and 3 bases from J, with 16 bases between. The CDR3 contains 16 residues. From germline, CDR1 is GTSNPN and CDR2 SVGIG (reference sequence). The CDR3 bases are TGTGCCTGGAGTGTGTGGGTCGGGACGGGAACAGATACGCAGTATTTT. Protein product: CAWSVWVGTGTDTQYF.

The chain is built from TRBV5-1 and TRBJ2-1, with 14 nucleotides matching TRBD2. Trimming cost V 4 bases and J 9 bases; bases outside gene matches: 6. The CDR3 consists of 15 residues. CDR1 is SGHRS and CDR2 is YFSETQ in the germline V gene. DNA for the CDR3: TGCGCCAGCAGCGAAGGGACTAGCGGGAGTCGTGAGCAGTTCTTC. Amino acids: CASSEGTSGSREQFF.

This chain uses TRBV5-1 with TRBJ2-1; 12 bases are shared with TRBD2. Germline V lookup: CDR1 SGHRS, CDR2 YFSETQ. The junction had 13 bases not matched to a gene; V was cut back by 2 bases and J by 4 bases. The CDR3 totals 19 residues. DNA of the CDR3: TGCGCCAGCAGCTTCAACGAAGCGAAGACTAGCGGGAGATACAATGAGCAGTTCTTC. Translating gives CASSFNEAKTSGRYNEQFF.

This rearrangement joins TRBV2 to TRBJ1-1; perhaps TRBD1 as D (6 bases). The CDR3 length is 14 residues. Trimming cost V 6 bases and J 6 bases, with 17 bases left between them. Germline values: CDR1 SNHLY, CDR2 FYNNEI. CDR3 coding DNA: TGTGCCAGCAGATGGGGACAAGACCTTCCTGAAGCTTTCTTT. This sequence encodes CASRWGQDLPEAFF.

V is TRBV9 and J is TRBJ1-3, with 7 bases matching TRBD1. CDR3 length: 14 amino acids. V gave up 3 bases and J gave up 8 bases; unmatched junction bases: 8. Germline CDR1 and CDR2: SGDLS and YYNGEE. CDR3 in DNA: TGTGCCAGCAGCGGCAGGACAGGTTCCGACACCATATATTTT. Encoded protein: CASSGRTGSDTIYF.

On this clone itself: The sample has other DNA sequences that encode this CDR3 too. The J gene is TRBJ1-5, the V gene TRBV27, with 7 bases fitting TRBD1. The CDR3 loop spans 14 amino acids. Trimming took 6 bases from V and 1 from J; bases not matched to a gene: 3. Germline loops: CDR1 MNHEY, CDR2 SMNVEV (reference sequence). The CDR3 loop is CASRRGLSNQPQHF. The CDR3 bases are TGTGCCAGCAGGAGGGGGCTGAGCAATCAGCCCCAGCATTTT.

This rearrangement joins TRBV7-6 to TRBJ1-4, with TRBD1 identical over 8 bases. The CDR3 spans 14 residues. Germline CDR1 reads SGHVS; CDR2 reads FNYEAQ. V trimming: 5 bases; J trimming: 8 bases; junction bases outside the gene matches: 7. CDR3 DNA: TGTGCCAGCAGCGCAAATCACAGGGGGGAAAAACTGTTTTTT. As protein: CASSANHRGEKLFF.

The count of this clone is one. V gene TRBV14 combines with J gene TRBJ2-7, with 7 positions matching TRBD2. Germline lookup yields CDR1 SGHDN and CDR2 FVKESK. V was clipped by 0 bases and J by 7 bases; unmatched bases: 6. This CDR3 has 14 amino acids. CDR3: CASSQDWGGWEQYF. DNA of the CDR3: TGTGCCAGCAGCCAAGACTGGGGGGGATGGGAGCAGTACTTC.

This CDR3 is CAWTGSSGNNEQFF. The CDR3 DNA is TGTGCCTGGACGGGGTCTAGCGGAAACAATGAGCAGTTCTTC. The chain employs TRBV30 and TRBJ2-1, with 7 nucleotides matching TRBD2. The V gene's germline CDR1 is GTSNPN and CDR2 SVGIG (reference sequence). V lost 4 bases and J lost 5; bases outside the gene matches: 8. This CDR3 has 14 amino acids.

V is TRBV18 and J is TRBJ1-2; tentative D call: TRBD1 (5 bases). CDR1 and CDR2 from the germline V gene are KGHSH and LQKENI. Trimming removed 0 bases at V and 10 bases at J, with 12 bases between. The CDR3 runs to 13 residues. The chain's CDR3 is CASSPPLREDYTF. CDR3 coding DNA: TGTGCCAGCTCACCACCGCTCAGGGAAGACTACACCTTC. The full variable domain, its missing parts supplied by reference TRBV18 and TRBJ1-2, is NAGVMQNPRHLVRRRGQEARLRCSPMKGHSHVYWYRQLPEEGLKFMVYLQKENIIDESGMPKERFSAEFPKEGPSILRIQQVVRGDSAAYFCASSPPLREDYTFGSGTRLTVV.

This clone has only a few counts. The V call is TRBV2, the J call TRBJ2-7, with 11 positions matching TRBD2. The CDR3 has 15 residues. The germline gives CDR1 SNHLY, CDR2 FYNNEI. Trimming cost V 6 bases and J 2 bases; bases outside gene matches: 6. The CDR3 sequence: CASSSRLAGTYEQYF. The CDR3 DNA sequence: TGTGCCAGCAGCTCGAGACTAGCGGGAACCTACGAGCAGTACTTC.

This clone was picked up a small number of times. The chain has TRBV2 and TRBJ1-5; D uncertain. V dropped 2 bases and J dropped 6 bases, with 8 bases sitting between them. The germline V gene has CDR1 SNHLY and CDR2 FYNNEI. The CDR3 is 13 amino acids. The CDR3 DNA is TGTGCCAGCAGTGAATTTGGGTCTCAGCCCCAGCATTTT. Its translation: CASSEFGSQPQHF. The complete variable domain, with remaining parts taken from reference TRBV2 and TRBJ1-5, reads EPEVTQTPSHQVTQMGQEVILRCVPISNHLYFYWYRQILGQKVEFLVSFYNNEISEKSEIFDDQFSVERPDGSNFTLKIRSTKLEDSAMYFCASSEFGSQPQHFGDGTRLSIL.

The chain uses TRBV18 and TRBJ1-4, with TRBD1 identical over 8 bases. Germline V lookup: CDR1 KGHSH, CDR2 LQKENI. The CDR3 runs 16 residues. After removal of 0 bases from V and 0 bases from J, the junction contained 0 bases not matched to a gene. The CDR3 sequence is CASSPPGQATNEKLFF. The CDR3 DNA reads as TGTGCCAGCTCACCACCGGGACAGGCAACTAATGAAAAACTGTTTTTT.

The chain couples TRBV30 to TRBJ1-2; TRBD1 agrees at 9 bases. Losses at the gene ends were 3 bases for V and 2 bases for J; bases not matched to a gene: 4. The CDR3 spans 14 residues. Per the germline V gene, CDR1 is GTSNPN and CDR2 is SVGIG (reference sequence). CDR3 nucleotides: TGTGCCTGGAGCAATACAGGGGGCAACTATGGCTACACCTTC. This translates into CAWSNTGGNYGYTF.

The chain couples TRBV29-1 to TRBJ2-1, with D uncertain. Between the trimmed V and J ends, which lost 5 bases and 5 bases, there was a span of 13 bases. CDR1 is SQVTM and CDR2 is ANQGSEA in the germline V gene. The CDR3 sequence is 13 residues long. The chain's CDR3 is CSVLVLNNNEQFF. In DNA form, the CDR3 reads TGCAGCGTTCTAGTCCTTAATAACAATGAGCAGTTCTTC.

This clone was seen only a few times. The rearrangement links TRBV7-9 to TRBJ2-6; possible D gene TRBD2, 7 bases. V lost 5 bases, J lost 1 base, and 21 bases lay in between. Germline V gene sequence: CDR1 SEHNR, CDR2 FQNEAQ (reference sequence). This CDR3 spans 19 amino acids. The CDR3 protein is CASSPLPGRGGSGANVLTF. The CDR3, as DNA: TGTGCCAGCAGCCCCCTTCCTGGAAGGGGGGGGTCTGGGGCCAACGTCCTGACTTTC.

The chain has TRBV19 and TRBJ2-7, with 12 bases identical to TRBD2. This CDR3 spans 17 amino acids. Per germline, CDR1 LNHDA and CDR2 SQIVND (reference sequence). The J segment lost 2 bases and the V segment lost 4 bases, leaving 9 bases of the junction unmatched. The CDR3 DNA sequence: TGTGCCAGTAGTACCCCGCAACTAGCGGGAGGAACCTACGAGCAGTACTTC. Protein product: CASSTPQLAGGTYEQYF.

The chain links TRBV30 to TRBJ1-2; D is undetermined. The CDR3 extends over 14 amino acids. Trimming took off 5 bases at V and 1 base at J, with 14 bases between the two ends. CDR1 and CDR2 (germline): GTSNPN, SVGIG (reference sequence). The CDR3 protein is CAWSGGENNYGYTF. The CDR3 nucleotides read TGTGCCTGGTCTGGCGGTGAGAATAACTATGGCTACACCTTC.

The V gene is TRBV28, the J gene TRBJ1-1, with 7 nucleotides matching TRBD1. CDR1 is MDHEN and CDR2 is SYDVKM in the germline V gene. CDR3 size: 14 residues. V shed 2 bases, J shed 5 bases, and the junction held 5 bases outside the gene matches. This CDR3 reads CASSLRGRETEAFF. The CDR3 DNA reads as TGTGCCAGCAGTTTAAGGGGGCGCGAGACTGAAGCTTTCTTT. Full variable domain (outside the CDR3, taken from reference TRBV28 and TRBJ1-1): DVKVTQSSRYLVKRTGEKVFLECVQDMDHENMFWYRQDPGLGLRLIYFSYDVKMKEKGDIPEGYSVSREKKERFSLILESASTNQTSMYLCASSLRGRETEAFFGQGTRLTVV.

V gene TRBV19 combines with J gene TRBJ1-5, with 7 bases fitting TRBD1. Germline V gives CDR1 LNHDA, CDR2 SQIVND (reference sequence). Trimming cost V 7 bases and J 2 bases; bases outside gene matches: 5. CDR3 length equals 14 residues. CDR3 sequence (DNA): TGTGCCAGTAAGGGGGCCCAGGGCAATCAGCCCCAGCATTTT. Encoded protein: CASKGAQGNQPQHF.

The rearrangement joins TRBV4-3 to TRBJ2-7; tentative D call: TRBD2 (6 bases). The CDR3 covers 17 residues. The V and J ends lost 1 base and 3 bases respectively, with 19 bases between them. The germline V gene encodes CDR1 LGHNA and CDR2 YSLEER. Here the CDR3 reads CASSQGVLAPNLYEQYF. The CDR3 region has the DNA TGCGCCAGCAGCCAAGGAGTCCTAGCGCCCAACCTCTACGAGCAGTACTTC.

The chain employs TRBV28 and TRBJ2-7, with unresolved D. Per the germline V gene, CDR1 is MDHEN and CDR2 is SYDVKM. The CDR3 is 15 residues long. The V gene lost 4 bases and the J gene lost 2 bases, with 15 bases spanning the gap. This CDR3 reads CASSSRTRYAYEQYF. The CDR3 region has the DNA TGTGCCAGCAGTTCCCGGACCCGCTACGCCTACGAGCAGTACTTC. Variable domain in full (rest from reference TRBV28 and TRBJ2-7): DVKVTQSSRYLVKRTGEKVFLECVQDMDHENMFWYRQDPGLGLRLIYFSYDVKMKEKGDIPEGYSVSREKKERFSLILESASTNQTSMYLCASSSRTRYAYEQYFGPGTRLTVT.

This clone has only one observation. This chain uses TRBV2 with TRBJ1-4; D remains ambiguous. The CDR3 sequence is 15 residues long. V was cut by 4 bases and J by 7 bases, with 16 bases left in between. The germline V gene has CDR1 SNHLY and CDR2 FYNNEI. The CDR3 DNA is TGTGCCAGCAGTGTGATTGCGGAAGTCGGTGAAAAACTGTTTTTT. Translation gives CASSVIAEVGEKLFF.